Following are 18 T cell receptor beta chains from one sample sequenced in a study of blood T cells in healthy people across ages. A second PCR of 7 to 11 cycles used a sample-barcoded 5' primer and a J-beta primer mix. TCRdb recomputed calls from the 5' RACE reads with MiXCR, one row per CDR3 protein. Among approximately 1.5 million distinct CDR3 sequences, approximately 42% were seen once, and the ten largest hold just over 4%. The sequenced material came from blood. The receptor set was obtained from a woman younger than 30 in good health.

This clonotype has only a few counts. The CDR3 loop reads CASSFGDGWDTQYF. DNA for the CDR3: TGTGCCAGCAGCTTTGGGGACGGATGGGATACGCAGTATTTT. The rearrangement joins TRBV11-3 to TRBJ2-3, with D perhaps assigned TRBD1 or TRBD2 (5 bases each). Germline-derived CDR1 and CDR2 are SGHNT and YENEEA. This CDR3 has 14 amino acids. The ends were cut back, 3 bases at V and 6 bases at J, with 13 bases in the middle.

The CDR3, as DNA: TGTGCCAGCAGCTTAACTTACCGGACTGGGGCCAACGTCCTGACTTTC. It yields the protein CASSLTYRTGANVLTF. The V call is TRBV7-3, the J call TRBJ2-6; unclear D gene. Germline values: CDR1 SGHTA, CDR2 FQGTGA. Between the trimmed V and J ends, which lost 0 bases and 2 bases, there was a span of 8 bases. The CDR3 contains 16 residues.

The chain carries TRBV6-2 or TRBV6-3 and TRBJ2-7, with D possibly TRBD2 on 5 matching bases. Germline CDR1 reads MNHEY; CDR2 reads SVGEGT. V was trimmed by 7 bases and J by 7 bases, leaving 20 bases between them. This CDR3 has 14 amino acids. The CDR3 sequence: CASTPTGFPYEQYF. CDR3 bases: TGTGCCAGCACACCGACGGGATTCCCTTATGAGCAGTACTTC.

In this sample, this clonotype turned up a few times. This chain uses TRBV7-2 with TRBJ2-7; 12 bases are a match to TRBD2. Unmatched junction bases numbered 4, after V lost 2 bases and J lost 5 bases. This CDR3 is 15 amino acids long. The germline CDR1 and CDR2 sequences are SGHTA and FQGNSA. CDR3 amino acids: CASSLTSGRTHEQYF. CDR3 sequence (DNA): TGTGCCAGCAGCTTAACTAGCGGGAGGACCCACGAGCAGTACTTC.

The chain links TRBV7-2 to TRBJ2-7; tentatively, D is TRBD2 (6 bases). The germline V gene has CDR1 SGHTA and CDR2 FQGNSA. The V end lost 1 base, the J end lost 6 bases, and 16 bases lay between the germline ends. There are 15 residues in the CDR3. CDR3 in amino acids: CASSLVAGRVGEQYF. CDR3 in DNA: TGTGCCAGCAGCTTAGTGGCGGGGCGCGTCGGCGAGCAGTACTTC.

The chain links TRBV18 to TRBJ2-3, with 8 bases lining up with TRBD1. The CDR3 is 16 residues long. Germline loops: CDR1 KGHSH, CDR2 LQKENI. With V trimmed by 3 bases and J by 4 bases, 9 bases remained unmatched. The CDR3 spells CASSPEGTGPPDTQYF. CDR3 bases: TGTGCCAGCTCACCCGAGGGGACAGGTCCCCCAGATACGCAGTATTTT.

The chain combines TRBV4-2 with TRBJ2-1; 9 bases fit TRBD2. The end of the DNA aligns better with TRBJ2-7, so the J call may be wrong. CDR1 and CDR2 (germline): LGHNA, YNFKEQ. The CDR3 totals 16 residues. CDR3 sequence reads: CASSQDSGRTYNEQYF. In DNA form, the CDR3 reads TGTGCCAGCAGCCAAGATAGCGGGAGAACCTACAATGAGCAGTACTTC.

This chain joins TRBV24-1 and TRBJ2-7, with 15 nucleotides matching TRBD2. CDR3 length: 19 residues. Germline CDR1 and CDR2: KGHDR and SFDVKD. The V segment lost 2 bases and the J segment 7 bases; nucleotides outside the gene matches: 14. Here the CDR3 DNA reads TGTGCCACCAGTGATTCGACTTCTGGACTAGCGGGAGGGCCGTGGGAGCAGTACTTC. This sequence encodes CATSDSTSGLAGGPWEQYF.

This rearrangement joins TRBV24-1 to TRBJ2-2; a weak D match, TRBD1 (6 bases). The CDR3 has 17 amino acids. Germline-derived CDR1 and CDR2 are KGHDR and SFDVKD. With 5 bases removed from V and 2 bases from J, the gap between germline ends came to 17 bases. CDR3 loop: CATSALGQGLNTGELFF. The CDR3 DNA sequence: TGTGCCACCAGTGCCCTAGGGCAGGGGCTCAACACCGGGGAGCTGTTTTTT.

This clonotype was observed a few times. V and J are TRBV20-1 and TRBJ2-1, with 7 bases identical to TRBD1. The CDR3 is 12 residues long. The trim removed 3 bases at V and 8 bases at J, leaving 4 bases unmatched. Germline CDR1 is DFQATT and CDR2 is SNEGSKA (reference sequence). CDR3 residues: CSARPQGHEQFF. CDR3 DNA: TGCAGTGCTAGGCCACAGGGGCATGAGCAGTTCTTC.

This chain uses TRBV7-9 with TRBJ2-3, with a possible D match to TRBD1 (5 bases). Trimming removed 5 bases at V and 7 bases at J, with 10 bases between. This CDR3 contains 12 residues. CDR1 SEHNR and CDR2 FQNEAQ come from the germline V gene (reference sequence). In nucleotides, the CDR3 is TGTGCCAGCAGCCTACAGGCGAATACGCAGTATTTT. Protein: CASSLQANTQYF.

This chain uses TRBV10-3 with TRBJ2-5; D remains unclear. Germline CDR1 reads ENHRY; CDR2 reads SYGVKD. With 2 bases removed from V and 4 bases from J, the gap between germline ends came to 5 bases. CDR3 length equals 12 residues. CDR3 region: CAISEIGETQYF. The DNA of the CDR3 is TGTGCCATCAGTGAGATTGGAGAGACCCAGTACTTC.

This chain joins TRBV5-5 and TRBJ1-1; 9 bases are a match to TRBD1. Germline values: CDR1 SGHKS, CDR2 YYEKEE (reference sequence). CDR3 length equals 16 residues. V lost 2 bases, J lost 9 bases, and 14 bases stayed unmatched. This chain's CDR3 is CASSLVAGTGLTKAFF. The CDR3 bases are TGTGCCAGCAGCTTAGTGGCTGGGACAGGGTTAACTAAAGCTTTCTTT.

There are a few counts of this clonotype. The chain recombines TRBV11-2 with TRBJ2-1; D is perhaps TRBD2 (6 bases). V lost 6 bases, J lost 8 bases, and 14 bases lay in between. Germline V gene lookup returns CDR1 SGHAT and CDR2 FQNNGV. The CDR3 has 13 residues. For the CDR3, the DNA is TGTGCCAGCAGATCACTAGCTAGCCATGAGCAGTTCTTC. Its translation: CASRSLASHEQFF.

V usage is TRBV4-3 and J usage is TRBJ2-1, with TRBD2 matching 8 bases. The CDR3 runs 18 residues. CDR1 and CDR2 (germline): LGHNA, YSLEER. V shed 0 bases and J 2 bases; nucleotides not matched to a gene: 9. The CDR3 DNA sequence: TGCGCCAGCAGCCAAGATCCAATTAGCGGGATTCCCTACAATGAGCAGTTCTTC. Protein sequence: CASSQDPISGIPYNEQFF.

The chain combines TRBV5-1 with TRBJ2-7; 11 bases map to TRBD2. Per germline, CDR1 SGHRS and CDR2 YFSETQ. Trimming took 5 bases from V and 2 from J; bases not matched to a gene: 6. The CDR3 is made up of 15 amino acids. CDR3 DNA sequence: TGCGCCAGCAGGTTCGGGACTAGCGGAACCTACGAGCAGTACTTC. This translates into CASRFGTSGTYEQYF.

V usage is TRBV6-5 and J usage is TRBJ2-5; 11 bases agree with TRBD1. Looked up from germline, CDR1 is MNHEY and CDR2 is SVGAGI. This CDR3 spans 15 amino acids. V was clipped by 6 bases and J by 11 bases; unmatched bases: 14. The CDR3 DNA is TGTGCCAGCAGCCTGGGACAGGGGGTTCGTAATGAGCAGTACTTC. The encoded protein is CASSLGQGVRNEQYF.

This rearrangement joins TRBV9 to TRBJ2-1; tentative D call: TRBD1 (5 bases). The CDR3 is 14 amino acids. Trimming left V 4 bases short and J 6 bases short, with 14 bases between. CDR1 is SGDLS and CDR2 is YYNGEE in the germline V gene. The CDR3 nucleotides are TGTGCCAGCAGCCCCAGGGTAGGTCGCAATGAGCAGTTCTTC. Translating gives CASSPRVGRNEQFF.